These 17 T cell receptor beta chains came from one sample sequenced in a study of T cell responses to AZD1222 COVID-19 vaccine (TCRdb year 2021). Library preparation used the immunoSEQ multiplex PCR assay. TCRdb holds this immuneACCESS table with in-frame rearrangements only. Some clones are missing; in checked studies, unresolved V genes explain under half, and the rest has no known cause. The sample contains 140,000 or so clones, about 94% of them found a single time. The ten most abundant clones make up over 4% of the sample. Per the publication, the time point label means: about 28 days (+/-7) after the second vaccine dose. The material was peripheral blood, obtained 28 days after the second AZD1222 dose. Receptor source: an adult who received the AZD1222 COVID-19 vaccine.

This clone is a singleton in its sample. The chain is built from TRBV5-1 and TRBJ1-6; D is ambiguous. CDR1 SGHRS and CDR2 YFSETQ come from the germline V gene. V gave up 2 bases and J gave up 15 bases, with 12 bases separating them. The CDR3 covers 12 residues. DNA of the CDR3: TGCGCCAGCAGCTTACACCGGGAAATCCTCCACTTT. It is translated as CASSLHREILHF.

V and J are TRBV4-3 and TRBJ2-2; D might be TRBD1 (6 bases). Germline CDR1 and CDR2: LGHNA and YSLEER. CDR3 length: 20 residues. Trimming left V 0 bases short and J 0 bases short, with 20 bases between. The CDR3 region has the DNA TGCGCCAGCAGCCAAGATTATTTTATAGGGGACATTCCGAACACCGGGGAGCTGTTTTTT. Protein: CASSQDYFIGDIPNTGELFF.

The chain couples TRBV7-2 to TRBJ1-6; D remains ambiguous. V was cut by 1 base and J by 0 bases, with 7 bases left in between. CDR1 and CDR2 from the germline V gene are SGHTA and FQGNSA. The CDR3 extends over 16 amino acids. Here the CDR3 DNA reads TGTGCCAGCAGCTTAGAAGGCTCCTCCTATAATTCACCCCTCCACTTT. Translation: CASSLEGSSYNSPLHF.

The V and J genes are TRBV7-9 and TRBJ1-3; D ambiguous. CDR1 and CDR2 from the germline V gene are SEHNR and FQNEAQ (reference sequence). This CDR3 contains 13 residues. V was pared by 0 bases and J by 5 bases, with 5 bases between. CDR3 DNA: TGTGCCAGCAGCTTAGCCAGTAGAAACACCATATATTTT. Amino acids: CASSLASRNTIYF.

The genes are TRBV21-1 and TRBJ1-2; the table's D call, TRBD1, has no DNA check behind it. TRBV21-1 represents a pseudogene. The CDR3 totals 14 residues. This CDR3 is CASSTDRNNYGYTF. CDR3 DNA: TGTGCCAGCAGCACAGACAGGAACAACTATGGCTACACCTTC.

The CDR3 region is CASSPTTANQPQHF. Written as DNA, the CDR3 is TGTGCCAGCTCACCAACGACTGCTAATCAGCCCCAGCATTTT. The V gene is TRBV18, the J gene TRBJ1-5; unclear D gene. Trimming took 2 bases from V and 4 from J, leaving 9 bases between them. Germline CDR1 reads KGHSH; CDR2 reads LQKENI. The CDR3 loop spans 14 amino acids.

CDR3 loop: CASTPRGRATPFAEAFF. The CDR3 DNA sequence: TGTGCCAGCACGCCTCGCGGGCGAGCTACTCCCTTCGCTGAAGCTTTCTTT. V is TRBV5-5 and J is TRBJ1-1; D is uncertain. Germline CDR1 SGHKS, CDR2 YYEKEE (reference sequence). Trimming took 6 bases from V and 6 from J, leaving 27 bases between them. The CDR3 is 17 amino acids.

Concerning this clone: This same CDR3 is encoded by further DNA sequences in the sample. V and J are TRBV5-1 and TRBJ1-2, with D possibly matching TRBD1 (5 bases). The CDR3 is 14 residues long. The V gene lost 2 bases and the J gene lost 1 base, with 9 bases spanning the gap. Germline V gene data show CDR1 as SGHRS and CDR2 as YFSETQ. CDR3 residues: CASSLLDSNYGYTF. The CDR3 nucleotides read TGCGCCAGCAGCTTATTAGACAGTAACTATGGCTACACCTTC.

The chain combines TRBV7-9 with TRBJ1-4; D call uncertain. V lost 5 bases and J lost 4, with 17 bases in between. CDR3 length equals 16 residues. Germline V lookup: CDR1 SEHNR, CDR2 FQNEAQ (reference sequence). CDR3 protein: CASSTSNPGSNEKLFF. In DNA, the CDR3 is TGTGCCAGCAGCACAAGCAATCCCGGCAGTAATGAAAAACTGTTTTTT.

This clone was seen just once. The rearrangement uses TRBV30 and TRBJ1-1; D call uncertain. The germline V and J ends were trimmed by 3 bases and 5 bases, with 13 bases remaining between them. Per the germline V gene, CDR1 is GTSNPN and CDR2 is SVGIG (reference sequence). The CDR3 has 13 amino acids. The CDR3 sequence: CAWRIHKGTEAFF. CDR3 DNA sequence: TGTGCCTGGAGAATACACAAAGGGACTGAAGCTTTCTTT.

The chain combines TRBV2 with TRBJ1-2, with D uncertain. The length of the CDR3 is 14 residues. The V end lost 0 bases, the J end lost 5 bases, and 10 bases lay between the germline ends. Germline V gene sequence: CDR1 SNHLY, CDR2 FYNNEI. The CDR3 sequence is CASSEAGRSYGYTF. The CDR3, as DNA: TGTGCCAGCAGTGAAGCCGGAAGGTCGTATGGCTACACCTTC.

The V gene is TRBV27, the J gene TRBJ1-2, with 9 bases identical to TRBD1. CDR1 and CDR2 (germline): MNHEY, SMNVEV (reference sequence). V was pared by 7 bases and J by 5 bases, with 5 bases of the junction left unmatched. The CDR3 is 13 amino acids. CDR3: CASTLGTGYGYTF. The CDR3 DNA reads as TGTGCCAGCACCCTAGGGACAGGGTATGGCTACACCTTC.

V usage is TRBV9 and J usage is TRBJ1-6; D is uncertain. Germline-derived CDR1 and CDR2 are SGDLS and YYNGEE. Trimming took 0 bases from V and 4 from J, leaving 11 bases between them. This CDR3 spans 16 amino acids. The CDR3 bases are TGTGCCAGCAGCGTAGAACCAACCGAGTATAATTCACCCCTCCACTTT. Amino acids: CASSVEPTEYNSPLHF.

This sequence joins TRBV5-6 and TRBJ2-7, with 11 bases fitting TRBD1. Germline V gene lookup returns CDR1 SGHDT and CDR2 YYEEEE. The CDR3 is 14 residues long. The ends lost 2 bases at V and 7 bases at J; junction bases unmatched: 5. CDR3 coding DNA: TGTGCCAGCAGCTTTGGACAGGGGGCGTCAGAGCAGTACTTC. Encoded protein: CASSFGQGASEQYF.

The V gene is TRBV18, the J gene TRBJ2-3; D is uncertain. The CDR3 has 18 amino acids. From germline, CDR1 is KGHSH and CDR2 LQKENI. The V gene lost 4 bases and the J gene lost 0 bases, with 20 bases spanning the gap. CDR3 region: CASSLYRDPILSTDTQYF. CDR3 DNA: TGTGCCAGCTCACTATACAGAGACCCTATCCTCAGCACAGATACGCAGTATTTT.

J is TRBJ1-5 and V is TRBV21-1; the table's D call TRBD1 went unverified against the DNA. TRBV21-1 is reported as a pseudogene. The CDR3 runs 14 residues. CDR3 DNA: TGTGCCAGCAGCAGGACAGGGTCAAATCAGCCCCAGCATTTT. Its protein product is CASSRTGSNQPQHF.

This clone appeared once. The chain employs TRBV9 and TRBJ1-4, with TRBD1 matching 7 bases. V dropped 2 bases and J dropped 0; count of bases not matched to a gene: 4. Germline CDR1 SGDLS, CDR2 YYNGEE. The CDR3 length is 16 residues. The CDR3 region is CASSVGDRATNEKLFF. DNA of the CDR3: TGTGCCAGCAGCGTGGGGGACAGAGCAACTAATGAAAAACTGTTTTTT.